A selection of T cell receptor beta chains follows, all from one sample in a study of beta chain features in type 1 diabetes. Repertoires were generated with immunoSEQ multiplex PCR, while TCRdb's copy carries only in-frame clones and drops some. The repertoire includes 430,000 or so clones, 11% of them detected once, and 0.045% to 0.06% sits in the top ten. The sample taken for sequencing was naive CD4+ T cells from blood. Receptors originate from a woman under 30 in good health. Both conserved end residues are part of each CDR3. The D gene is left open where the match is weak. Clone size is stated in some rows and not others, as once, few, many or a class when expanded.

TRBJ2-7 TRBD1 TRBV13 - CASSEPAGTGSYEQYF TGTGCCAGCAGCGAACCTGCCGGGACAGGTTCCTACGAGCAGTACTTC
TRBJ1-2 - TRBV9 - CASTNTGHYGYTF TGTGCCAGCACAAATACAGGGCACTATGGCTACACCTTC
TRBJ1-4 - TRBV18 - CASSPGQLNEKLFF TGTGCCAGCTCACCCGGACAGCTCAATGAAAAACTGTTTTTT
TRBJ2-7 TRBD1 TRBV10-3 - CATQGDPYEQYF TGTGCCACACAGGGGGACCCCTACGAGCAGTACTTC
TRBJ2-1 - TRBV6-5 few CASSRRSYNEQFF TGTGCCAGCAGTCGCAGGTCCTACAATGAGCAGTTCTTC
TRBJ2-5 - TRBV6-6 few CASKLTQETQYF TGTGCCAGCAAGCTAACACAAGAGACCCAGTACTTC
TRBJ2-1 - TRBV30 many CAWTRGRRYEQFF TGTGCCTGGACCCGAGGGAGGAGGTATGAGCAGTTCTTC
TRBJ1-1 - TRBV6-6 - CASSAHTEAFF TGTGCCAGCAGCGCTCATACTGAAGCTTTCTTT
TRBJ2-3 TRBD1 TRBV29-1 - CSVEGGQDLSTDTQYF TGCAGCGTTGAAGGGGGACAGGACTTAAGCACAGATACGCAGTATTTT
TRBJ1-1 - TRBV7-2 - CASSEQWGTHSTEAFF TGTGCCAGCAGCGAACAATGGGGAACTCACTCCACTGAAGCTTTCTTT
TRBJ2-1 - TRBV5-6 - CASTPRTGNNNEQFF TGTGCCAGCACCCCCAGAACAGGGAATAACAATGAGCAGTTCTTC
TRBJ2-2 - TRBV7-2 few CASSLVLANTGELFF TGTGCCAGCAGCTTAGTTCTCGCAAACACCGGGGAGCTGTTTTTT
TRBJ2-3 - TRBV28 - CASKGKGTSTDTQYF TGTGCCAGCAAGGGTAAAGGAACTAGCACAGATACGCAGTATTTT
TRBJ1-2 - TRBV5-4 - CASSLASGRAYGYTF TGTGCCAGCAGCTTGGCGTCTGGCAGGGCCTATGGCTACACCTTC
TRBJ1-2 - TRBV7-9 few CASSLYAAGSGYTF TGTGCCAGCAGCTTATACGCGGCAGGGTCTGGCTACACCTTC
TRBJ2-1 TRBD1 TRBV28 few CASSFGDREYEQFF TGTGCCAGCAGTTTTGGGGACAGGGAGTATGAGCAGTTCTTC
TRBJ2-5 - TRBV5-1 - CASSLGIQRQETQYF TGCGCCAGCAGCTTGGGGATACAGAGGCAAGAGACCCAGTACTTC
TRBJ2-3 TRBD2 TRBV7-2 - CASSSRGGRTDTQYF TGTGCCAGCAGCTCCCGCGGGGGTAGGACAGATACGCAGTATTTT
TRBJ1-6 - TRBV7-9 few CASSLDHSPLHF TGTGCCAGCAGCTTGGATCACTCACCCCTCCACTTT
TRBJ2-5 - TRBV15 few CATSFKQGWTQYF TGTGCCACCAGCTTCAAACAGGGATGGACCCAGTACTTC
TRBJ2-1 TRBD1 TRBV7-2 - CASSSSRGTGYKNEQFF TGTGCCAGCAGCTCGTCCCGGGGGACAGGGTATAAGAATGAGCAGTTCTTC
TRBJ1-1 - TRBV28 few CASSLPVNTEAFF TGTGCCAGCAGTTTACCAGTGAACACTGAAGCTTTCTTT
TRBJ2-3 - TRBV9 few CASSVGSLSPADTQYF TGTGCCAGCAGCGTAGGTAGCCTCTCACCGGCAGATACGCAGTATTTT
TRBJ1-1 TRBD1 TRBV19 few CASTRDRRTEAFF TGTGCCAGTACTAGGGACAGGAGGACTGAAGCTTTCTTT
TRBJ2-3 TRBD1 TRBV7-9 - CASSLAPGQGTDTQYF TGTGCCAGCAGCTTAGCCCCCGGACAGGGCACAGATACGCAGTATTTT
TRBJ2-3 TRBD2 TRBV2 - CASSGHSGSRDTQYF TGTGCCAGCAGTGGTCATAGCGGGAGTCGTGATACGCAGTATTTT
TRBJ2-5 - TRBV20-1 few CSAVRQETQYF TGCAGTGCTGTGAGGCAAGAGACCCAGTACTTC
TRBJ2-1 - TRBV13 many CASRAPAGEQFF TGTGCCAGCAGGGCCCCCGCGGGTGAGCAGTTCTTC
TRBJ1-1 - TRBV29-1 few CSVGDRGLFF TGCAGCGTAGGGGACCGCGGTTTGTTCTTT
TRBJ1-1 - TRBV18 once CASSPAGGNTEAFF TGTGCCAGCTCACCGGCGGGTGGGAACACTGAAGCTTTCTTT
TRBJ2-7 TRBD1 TRBV7-9 - CASSSTGQGSYEQYF TGTGCCAGCAGCTCGACCGGACAGGGGTCCTACGAGCAGTACTTC
TRBJ1-2 - TRBV25-1 - CASSEAGNYGYTF TGTGCCAGCAGTGAAGCCGGGAACTATGGCTACACCTTC
TRBJ1-1 - TRBV27 few CASRDSWNTEAFF TGTGCCAGCAGGGACAGCTGGAACACTGAAGCTTTCTTT
TRBJ2-4 TRBD1 TRBV7-9 - CASSEGTDLAKNIQYF TGTGCCAGCAGCGAAGGGACAGACCTAGCCAAAAACATTCAGTACTTC
TRBJ1-2 - TRBV29-1 few CSVSGGDYGYTF TGCAGCGTAAGTGGGGGCGACTATGGCTACACCTTC
TRBJ2-2 - TRBV9 few CASSGDIGQSGELFF TGTGCCAGCAGCGGCGACATAGGACAATCCGGGGAGCTGTTTTTT
TRBJ1-2 TRBD1 TRBV9 - CASSAGQLIANYGYTF TGTGCCAGCAGCGCGGGACAGCTGATCGCGAACTATGGCTACACCTTC
TRBJ2-3 - TRBV4-3 few CASSQARGTDTQYF TGCGCCAGCAGCCAAGCTCGGGGCACAGATACGCAGTATTTT
TRBJ2-1 - TRBV20-1 - CSASRYNEQFF TGCAGTGCTAGCAGATACAATGAGCAGTTCTTC
TRBJ2-1 TRBD2 TRBV9 - CASSGTGTSGTRSYNEQFF TGTGCCAGCAGCGGTACCGGGACTAGCGGGACCCGATCCTACAATGAGCAGTTCTTC